These 32 T cell receptor beta chains were all obtained from the same sample, sequenced in a study of CD8 T cells in ankylosing spondylitis. Study-level findings and limits: In ankylosing spondylitis blood, a motif of fewer than 10 highly homologous TCR beta variants appeared characteristic.

TCRdb called the 5' RACE reads again in MiXCR, with one record for every CDR3 protein. This table has about 750,000 distinct CDR3 sequences, under 20% appearing once. The antigens of these receptors remain unknown. Input material: blood, either unsorted or a sorted T cell fraction (not recorded which). The receptors derive from a male donor with ankylosing spondylitis.

In its sample, this clonotype was seen a few times. This chain uses TRBV29-1 with TRBJ1-2; 7 nucleotides agree with TRBD1. The CDR3 sequence is 13 residues long. Germline CDR1 and CDR2: SQVTM and ANQGSEA. The junction had 10 bases not matched to a gene; V was cut back by 7 bases and J by 5 bases. CDR3 sequence: CSAEQGDSYGYTF. CDR3 nucleotide sequence: TGCAGCGCCGAGCAGGGGGACTCATATGGCTACACCTTC.

The chain employs TRBV4-3 and TRBJ1-5; 9 nucleotides line up with TRBD1. The V gene end was trimmed by 0 bases and the J gene end by 4 bases; junction bases not matched to a gene: 4. Germline V gene sequence: CDR1 LGHNA, CDR2 YSLEER. The CDR3 runs to 16 residues. CDR3 sequence: CASSQDRGQGNQPQHF. In nucleotides, the CDR3 is TGCGCCAGCAGCCAAGATCGCGGACAGGGGAATCAGCCCCAGCATTTT.

This clonotype has just one count. The DNA for the CDR3 is TGTGCCAGCAGTCCGGGACAGGGGGCGCTTGCTGGTGGCTACACCTTC. This sequence encodes CASSPGQGALAGGYTF. The rearrangement joins TRBV12-3 or TRBV12-4 to TRBJ1-2, with 12 bases matching TRBD1. V shed 5 bases and J 7 bases; nucleotides not matched to a gene: 11. This CDR3 is built from 16 residues.

The genes are TRBV4-1 and TRBJ1-1; D ambiguous. V was shortened by 0 bases and J by 2 bases, with 10 bases between the two germline ends. This CDR3 region has 15 residues. CDR1 is MGHRA, CDR2 YSYEKL, per germline. CDR3 DNA sequence: TGCGCCAGCAGCCAAGAAGGCATCCCTAACACTGAAGCTTTCTTT. Translating gives CASSQEGIPNTEAFF.

The genes are TRBV9 and TRBJ2-1; TRBD1 matches at 8 bases. Germline loops: CDR1 SGDLS, CDR2 YYNGEE. This CDR3 spans 14 amino acids. V was pared by 2 bases and J by 7 bases, with 5 bases of the junction left unmatched. CDR3 in DNA: TGTGCCAGCAGCGTCACAGGGGGGAGTAATGAGCAGTTCTTC. Translated: CASSVTGGSNEQFF.

This clonotype was detected only a few times. V gene TRBV6-1 combines with J gene TRBJ2-1; D might be TRBD2 (6 bases). Per the germline V gene, CDR1 is MNHNS and CDR2 is SASEGT. The CDR3 spans 14 residues. Trimming stripped 6 bases from V and 6 bases from J, with 15 bases between. The CDR3 nucleotides read TGTGCCAGCAGGGGTCCGGGAGTCCCCAATGAGCAGTTCTTC. Protein sequence: CASRGPGVPNEQFF.

The chain has TRBV12-3 or TRBV12-4 and TRBJ2-5; 10 bases are shared with TRBD2. Trimming took 5 bases from V and 5 from J; bases not matched to a gene: 5. The CDR3 loop spans 14 amino acids. The CDR3 loop is CASSQRGGGETQYF. CDR3 nucleotides: TGTGCCAGCAGTCAGCGGGGGGGCGGGGAGACCCAGTACTTC.

This clonotype was seen more than once but under ten times. The J gene is TRBJ2-7, the V gene TRBV6-2 or TRBV6-3; a weak D match, TRBD2 (6 bases). The CDR3 length is 14 residues. Trimming took off 7 bases at V and 1 base at J, with 14 bases between the two ends. Germline V CDR1 and CDR2: MNHEY, SVGEGT. CDR3 nucleotide sequence: TGTGCCAGCAAGAAATCGGAGGGTTCCTACGAGCAGTACTTC. Encoded protein: CASKKSEGSYEQYF.

The chain is built from TRBV12-3 or TRBV12-4 and TRBJ1-2; 9 bases line up with TRBD1. The CDR3 runs to 15 residues. The V gene end was trimmed by 4 bases and the J gene end by 8 bases; junction bases not matched to a gene: 11. In DNA, the CDR3 is TGTGCCAGCAGTTACTTTACAGGGGGCGCCGACGGCTACACCTTC. Protein: CASSYFTGGADGYTF.

This clonotype has just a few counts. V and J are TRBV20-1 and TRBJ2-7; D possibly matches TRBD1 or TRBD2 (5 bases each). The CDR3 contains 15 residues. V was clipped by 5 bases and J by 1 base, with 18 bases between them. Germline-derived CDR1 and CDR2 are DFQATT and SNEGSKA (reference sequence). CDR3 DNA sequence: TGCAGTGCTGTCCCTCTACCGGGACCTTCCTACGAGCAGTACTTC. It is translated as CSAVPLPGPSYEQYF.

This chain connects TRBV18 to TRBJ2-7; the match to TRBD2 covers 8 bases. This CDR3 comprises 15 residues. Per the germline V gene, CDR1 is KGHSH and CDR2 is LQKENI. V shed 5 bases, J shed 1 base, and the junction held 7 bases outside the gene matches. CDR3 sequence (DNA): TGTGCCAGCTCAGTCAGCGGGGGAATTTCCTACGAGCAGTACTTC. Protein sequence: CASSVSGGISYEQYF.

V gene TRBV9 combines with J gene TRBJ2-1; no firm D call. V shed 0 bases and J shed 8 bases, with 0 bases lying between them. Germline CDR1 and CDR2: SGDLS and YYNGEE. The CDR3 consists of 10 residues. Here the CDR3 reads CASSVDEQFF. The DNA of the CDR3 is TGTGCCAGCAGCGTAGATGAGCAGTTCTTC.

This clonotype has a count of ten or more. CDR3 sequence reads: CATAAPRDIYGYTF. CDR3 coding DNA: TGTGCCACCGCAGCACCCCGGGACATCTATGGCTACACCTTC. V gene TRBV24-1 combines with J gene TRBJ1-2; perhaps TRBD1 as D (6 bases). The V end was cut by 9 bases, the J end by 4 bases, with 17 bases between. The germline gives CDR1 KGHDR, CDR2 SFDVKD. The CDR3 runs 14 residues.

The chain uses TRBV5-1 and TRBJ2-1, with 8 bases that match TRBD1. The CDR3 sequence is 14 residues long. The J segment lost 5 bases and the V segment lost 3 bases, leaving 4 bases of the junction unmatched. CDR1 SGHRS and CDR2 YFSETQ come from the germline V gene. DNA for the CDR3: TGCGCCAGCAGCTCAGGACAGGGTAACAATGAGCAGTTCTTC. Residues: CASSSGQGNNEQFF. The whole variable domain, remainder taken from reference TRBV5-1 and TRBJ2-1, is KAGVTQTPRYLIKTRGQQVTLSCSPISGHRSVSWYQQTPGQGLQFLFEYFSETQRNKGNFPGRFSGRQFSNSRSEMNVSTLELGDSALYLCASSSGQGNNEQFFGPGTRLTVL.

The chain is built from TRBV27 and TRBJ1-1; D is unclear. The length of the CDR3 is 15 residues. Per the germline V gene, CDR1 is MNHEY and CDR2 is SMNVEV (reference sequence). Deletions cut 5 bases from V and 1 base from J, with 14 bases between. CDR3 nucleotide sequence: TGTGCCAGCAGTCCAGCCCCGACTGGGAACACTGAAGCTTTCTTT. Its translation: CASSPAPTGNTEAFF.

Only a few counts were recorded for this clonotype. V usage is TRBV12-3 or TRBV12-4 and J usage is TRBJ2-1, with unresolved D. Trimming pared 6 bases from V and 4 bases from J, leaving 28 bases between. The CDR3 extends over 19 amino acids. The CDR3 nucleotides read TGTGCCAGCAGGCTTATGGACGGCGGTAGGACCTCCCGGTACAATGAGCAGTTCTTC. This encodes CASRLMDGGRTSRYNEQFF.

This clonotype was counted between two and nine times. V usage is TRBV19 and J usage is TRBJ2-5, with 12 bases fitting TRBD2. The V gene end was trimmed by 5 bases and the J gene end by 1 base; junction bases not matched to a gene: 5. Germline CDR1 LNHDA, CDR2 SQIVND (reference sequence). The length of the CDR3 is 16 residues. The CDR3 region has the DNA TGTGCCAGTAGTTCGACTAGCGGGAGACCCCAAGAGACCCAGTACTTC. This codes for CASSSTSGRPQETQYF. The variable domain in full, completed from reference TRBV19 and TRBJ2-5, reads DGGITQSPKYLFRKEGQNVTLSCEQNLNHDAMYWYRQDPGQGLRLIYYSQIVNDFQKGDIAEGYSVSREKKESFPLTVTSAQKNPTAFYLCASSSTSGRPQETQYFGPGTRLLVL.

This clonotype occurred a few times. This sequence joins TRBV5-1 and TRBJ2-1; TRBD2 agrees at 11 bases. Germline V gene sequence: CDR1 SGHRS, CDR2 YFSETQ. Unmatched junction bases numbered 4, after V lost 3 bases and J lost 5 bases. The length of the CDR3 is 15 residues. CDR3 sequence: CASSYGTSGNNEQFF. CDR3 nucleotide sequence: TGCGCCAGCAGCTACGGGACTAGCGGAAACAATGAGCAGTTCTTC. Variable domain in full (rest from reference TRBV5-1 and TRBJ2-1): KAGVTQTPRYLIKTRGQQVTLSCSPISGHRSVSWYQQTPGQGLQFLFEYFSETQRNKGNFPGRFSGRQFSNSRSEMNVSTLELGDSALYLCASSYGTSGNNEQFFGPGTRLTVL.

The rearrangement links TRBV3-1 to TRBJ2-5; D perhaps matches TRBD2 (6 bases). V dropped 3 bases and J dropped 4 bases, with 15 bases sitting between them. CDR3 length equals 15 residues. Germline CDR1 LGHDT, CDR2 YNNKEL (reference sequence). CDR3: CASSHTRERGETQYF. The CDR3 DNA reads TGTGCCAGCAGCCATACCCGGGAGAGGGGAGAGACCCAGTACTTC.

Many counts were recorded for this clonotype. V usage is TRBV6-2 or TRBV6-3 and J usage is TRBJ1-5; 8 bases match TRBD1. CDR3 length: 14 residues. Germline V gene lookup returns CDR1 MNHEY and CDR2 SVGEGT. After removal of 5 bases from V and 1 base from J, the junction contained 1 base not matched to a gene. CDR3 protein: CASSGQGSNQPQHF. CDR3 nucleotides: TGTGCCAGCAGTGGACAGGGCAGCAATCAGCCCCAGCATTTT.

This sequence joins TRBV29-1 and TRBJ2-7; 7 bases fit TRBD1. Germline values: CDR1 SQVTM, CDR2 ANQGSEA. Trimming cost V 7 bases and J 5 bases; bases outside gene matches: 14. This CDR3 contains 14 residues. CDR3 protein: CSARTHDRAHEQYF. In nucleotides, the CDR3 is TGCAGCGCCCGGACCCACGACAGGGCTCACGAGCAGTACTTC.

This clonotype was seen a handful of times. The rearrangement uses TRBV5-5 and TRBJ1-1; 8 nucleotides line up with TRBD1. The germline CDR1 and CDR2 sequences are SGHKS and YYEKEE (reference sequence). This CDR3 contains 17 residues. Trimming cost V 4 bases and J 0 bases; bases outside gene matches: 11. Written as DNA, the CDR3 is TGTGCCAGCAGCCGGGCAGGGGCAGGGGGCATGAACACTGAAGCTTTCTTT. This translates into CASSRAGAGGMNTEAFF.

The chain links TRBV11-3 to TRBJ2-2, with no clear D. The CDR3 consists of 11 residues. The germline V and J ends were trimmed by 4 bases and 9 bases, with 6 bases remaining between them. The germline CDR1 and CDR2 sequences are SGHNT and YENEEA. The CDR3 spells CASSSGRELFF. DNA of the CDR3: TGTGCCAGCAGCTCGGGCCGGGAGCTGTTTTTT.

This chain links TRBV7-2 with TRBJ1-1; D is uncertain. Looked up from germline, CDR1 is SGHTA and CDR2 is FQGNSA. The CDR3 sequence is 13 residues long. V lost 5 bases, J lost 4 bases, and 11 bases lay in between. CDR3 sequence: CASSPVVPTEAFF. CDR3 DNA sequence: TGTGCCAGCAGCCCGGTTGTGCCCACTGAAGCTTTCTTT.

This sequence joins TRBV6-1 and TRBJ1-6; 9 nucleotides line up with TRBD1. This CDR3 has 16 residues. The J segment lost 1 base and the V segment lost 6 bases, leaving 4 bases of the junction unmatched. CDR1 is MNHNS, CDR2 SASEGT, per germline. CDR3 in amino acids: CASSPGQGSYNSPLHF. The CDR3, as DNA: TGTGCCAGCAGCCCAGGACAGGGGTCCTATAATTCACCCCTCCACTTT.

This chain connects TRBV9 to TRBJ2-5; D is perhaps TRBD2 (6 bases). Trimming stripped 0 bases from V and 2 bases from J, with 17 bases between. CDR1 is SGDLS, CDR2 YYNGEE, per germline. The CDR3 has 17 residues. As DNA, the CDR3 is TGTGCCAGCAGCGTAGAGGCGGGGTCAGTGGCTCAAGAGACCCAGTACTTC. It yields the protein CASSVEAGSVAQETQYF.

V gene TRBV9 combines with J gene TRBJ2-1; 8 positions agree with TRBD2. The V gene end was trimmed by 3 bases and the J gene end by 7 bases; junction bases not matched to a gene: 9. CDR3 length equals 15 residues. Germline CDR1 SGDLS, CDR2 YYNGEE. The chain's CDR3 is CASSDPPGGPNEQFF. CDR3 in DNA: TGTGCCAGCAGCGACCCCCCGGGGGGGCCGAATGAGCAGTTCTTC. Together with reference TRBV9 and TRBJ2-1, the CDR3 gives the full variable domain: DSGVTQTPKHLITATGQRVTLRCSPRSGDLSVYWYQQSLDQGLQFLIQYYNGEERAKGNILERFSAQQFPDLHSELNLSSLELGDSALYFCASSDPPGGPNEQFFGPGTRLTVL.

The rearrangement uses TRBV12-3 or TRBV12-4 and TRBJ2-2, with unresolved D. V lost 5 bases, J lost 4 bases, and 14 bases lay in between. CDR3 size: 15 residues. CDR3 DNA sequence: TGTGCCAGCAGTATAAGACTCCAGGCCACCGGGGAGCTGTTTTTT. Protein product: CASSIRLQATGELFF.

The gene calls are TRBV7-8 and TRBJ2-5; TRBD2 aligns across 9 bases. Germline CDR1 is SGHVS and CDR2 is FQNEAQ. After removal of 1 base from V and 0 bases from J, the junction contained 6 bases not matched to a gene. The CDR3 consists of 17 residues. The CDR3 region is CASSLGLLAGYQETQYF. The CDR3 nucleotides are TGTGCCAGCAGCTTAGGTCTCCTAGCGGGGTACCAAGAGACCCAGTACTTC.

This chain links TRBV9 with TRBJ2-7, with D maybe TRBD2 (5 bases). The germline V gene encodes CDR1 SGDLS and CDR2 YYNGEE. This CDR3 comprises 15 residues. V was pared by 0 bases and J by 5 bases, with 15 bases between. The CDR3 DNA reads TGTGCCAGCAGCGTAGTCGGGTCTAGCTTCCACGAGCAGTACTTC. It translates to CASSVVGSSFHEQYF.

CDR3 DNA sequence: TGTGCCAGCAGCTTAGTGGGGGACAAGGGCACCGGGGAGCTGTTTTTT. As protein: CASSLVGDKGTGELFF. The V call is TRBV11-2, the J call TRBJ2-2, with a possible D match to TRBD1 (6 bases). Deletions cut 1 base from V and 4 bases from J, with 13 bases between. The CDR3 runs 16 residues. CDR1 is SGHAT and CDR2 is FQNNGV in the germline V gene.

This clonotype was counted many times. This chain joins TRBV7-2 and TRBJ2-7; TRBD2 agrees at 7 bases. The CDR3 totals 14 residues. The germline V gene encodes CDR1 SGHTA and CDR2 FQGNSA. The V gene end was trimmed by 3 bases and the J gene end by 3 bases; junction bases not matched to a gene: 5. In nucleotides, the CDR3 is TGTGCCAGCAGCTTGATGAGGGAGGGCTACGAGCAGTACTTC. This gives the protein CASSLMREGYEQYF.